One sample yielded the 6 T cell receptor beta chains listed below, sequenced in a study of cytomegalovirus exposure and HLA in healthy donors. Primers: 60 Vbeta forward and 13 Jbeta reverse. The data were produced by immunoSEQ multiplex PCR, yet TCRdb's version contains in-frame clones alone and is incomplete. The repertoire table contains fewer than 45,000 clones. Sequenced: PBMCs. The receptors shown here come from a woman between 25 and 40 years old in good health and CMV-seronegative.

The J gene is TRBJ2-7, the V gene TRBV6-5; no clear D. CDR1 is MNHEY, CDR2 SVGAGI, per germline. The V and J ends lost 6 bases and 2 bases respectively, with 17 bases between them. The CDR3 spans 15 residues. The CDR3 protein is CASSQNGYSTYEQYF. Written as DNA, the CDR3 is TGTGCCAGCAGCCAGAACGGGTACTCTACCTACGAGCAGTACTTC.

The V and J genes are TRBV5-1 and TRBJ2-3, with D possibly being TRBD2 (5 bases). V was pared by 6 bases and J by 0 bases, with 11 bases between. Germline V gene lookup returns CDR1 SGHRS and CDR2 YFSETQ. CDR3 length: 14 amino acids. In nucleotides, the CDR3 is TGCGCCAGCACCGAGGGCCCGAGCACAGATACGCAGTATTTT. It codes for CASTEGPSTDTQYF.

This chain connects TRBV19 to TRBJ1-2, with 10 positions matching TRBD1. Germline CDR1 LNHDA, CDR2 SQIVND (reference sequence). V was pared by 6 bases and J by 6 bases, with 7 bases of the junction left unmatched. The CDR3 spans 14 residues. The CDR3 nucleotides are TGTGCCAGTAGCTCTCTTGGGACAGGGGATGGCTACACCTTC. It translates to CASSSLGTGDGYTF. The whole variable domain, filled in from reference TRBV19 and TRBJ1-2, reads DGGITQSPKYLFRKEGQNVTLSCEQNLNHDAMYWYRQDPGQGLRLIYYSQIVNDFQKGDIAEGYSVSREKKESFPLTVTSAQKNPTAFYLCASSSLGTGDGYTFGSGTRLTVV.

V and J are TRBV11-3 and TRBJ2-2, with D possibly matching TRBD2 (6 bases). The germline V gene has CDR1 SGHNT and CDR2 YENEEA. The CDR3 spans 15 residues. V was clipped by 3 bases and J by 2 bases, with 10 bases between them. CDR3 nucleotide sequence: TGTGCCAGCAGCTTGGGACTGCTAAACACCGGGGAGCTGTTTTTT. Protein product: CASSLGLLNTGELFF.

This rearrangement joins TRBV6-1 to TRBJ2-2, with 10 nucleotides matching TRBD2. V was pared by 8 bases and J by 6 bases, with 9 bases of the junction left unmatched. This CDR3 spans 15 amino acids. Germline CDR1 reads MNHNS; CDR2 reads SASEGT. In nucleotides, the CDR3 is TGTGCCAGCTCGACTAGCGGGTTCTTTGCCGGGGAGCTGTTTTTT. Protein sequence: CASSTSGFFAGELFF.

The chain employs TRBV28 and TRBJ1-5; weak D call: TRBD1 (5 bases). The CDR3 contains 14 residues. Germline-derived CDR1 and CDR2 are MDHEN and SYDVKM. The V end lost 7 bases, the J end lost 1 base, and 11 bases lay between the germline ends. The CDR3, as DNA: TGTGCCAGCACCTCAGGGCAGAGCAATCAGCCCCAGCATTTT. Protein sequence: CASTSGQSNQPQHF. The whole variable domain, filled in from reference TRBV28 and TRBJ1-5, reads DVKVTQSSRYLVKRTGEKVFLECVQDMDHENMFWYRQDPGLGLRLIYFSYDVKMKEKGDIPEGYSVSREKKERFSLILESASTNQTSMYLCASTSGQSNQPQHFGDGTRLSIL.